One and the same sample provided the 32 T cell receptor beta chains below, sequenced in a study of Graves' ophthalmopathy and Graves' hyperthyroidism. The study amplified TCR beta CDR3 regions using RNA transcripts. In the first round, RT-PCR was carried out with HTBI primers, and a multiplex PCR formed the second round. TCRdb independently ran MiXCR on the multiplex PCR reads; one entry per CDR3 protein. The data contain roughly 400,000 distinct CDR3 sequences, 15% to 20% of them seen just once; the ten biggest clones take up 2.4%. Sequencing was done on a sample of peripheral blood. The receptors here all came from an adult woman with stable Graves' hyperthyroidism.

This clonotype was picked up a small number of times. The genes are TRBV27 and TRBJ1-2; D perhaps matches TRBD1 (5 bases). Germline V gene sequence: CDR1 MNHEY, CDR2 SMNVEV (reference sequence). V lost 0 bases, J lost 8 bases, and 10 bases lay in between. The CDR3 spans 13 residues. The CDR3 sequence is CASSLSDQGGYTF. CDR3 DNA: TGTGCCAGCAGTTTATCGGATCAGGGAGGCTACACCTTC.

In this sample, this clonotype turned up a few times. J is TRBJ2-7 and V is TRBV13; maybe TRBD1 (5 bases). The CDR3 runs 15 residues. V lost 2 bases and J lost 2, with 13 bases in between. The germline CDR1 and CDR2 sequences are PRHDT and FYEKMQ (reference sequence). CDR3 amino acids: CASSLRGEYPYEQYF. The CDR3 coding sequence is TGTGCCAGCAGCTTAAGGGGCGAATACCCCTACGAGCAGTACTTC.

V and J are TRBV12-3 or TRBV12-4 and TRBJ1-1; D might be TRBD1 (6 bases). The CDR3 totals 13 residues. V was pared by 6 bases and J by 6 bases, with 14 bases between. The CDR3 nucleotides are TGTGCCAGCAGCCTACAGGGTGATTCTGAAGCTTTCTTT. Translating it yields CASSLQGDSEAFF.

This clonotype was detected ten times or more. The genes are TRBV28 and TRBJ1-2; D is ambiguous. Germline CDR1 MDHEN, CDR2 SYDVKM. V shed 2 bases and J shed 4 bases, with 11 bases lying between them. The CDR3 totals 14 residues. CDR3 sequence reads: CASSLGGDVYGYTF. DNA for the CDR3: TGTGCCAGCAGTTTAGGTGGGGATGTCTATGGCTACACCTTC.

Many counts were recorded for this clonotype. The V gene is TRBV12-3 or TRBV12-4, the J gene TRBJ2-5; D is ambiguous. V was shortened by 5 bases and J by 1 base, with 11 bases between the two germline ends. The CDR3 runs 14 residues. The DNA for the CDR3 is TGTGCCAGCAGTCACCGATGGTCCCAAGAGACCCAGTACTTC. Encoded protein: CASSHRWSQETQYF.

This clonotype was recorded at least ten times. The chain has TRBV7-3 and TRBJ2-2; D is tentatively TRBD1 or TRBD2 (7 bases each). V was pared by 4 bases and J by 4 bases, with 13 bases between. The CDR3 is 15 residues long. The germline V gene encodes CDR1 SGHTA and CDR2 FQGTGA. This chain's CDR3 is CASSSTRGGTGELFF. CDR3 DNA: TGTGCCAGCAGCTCGACCAGGGGGGGCACCGGGGAGCTGTTTTTT.

Many counts were recorded for this clonotype. This chain connects TRBV12-5 to TRBJ1-1; D uncertain. The CDR3 consists of 14 residues. V was clipped by 7 bases and J by 0 bases, with 12 bases between them. Germline loops: CDR1 LGHNT, CDR2 FRNRAP. The CDR3 protein is CASAETAMNTEAFF. DNA of the CDR3: TGTGCTAGTGCCGAGACGGCTATGAACACTGAAGCTTTCTTT.

The rearrangement links TRBV12-3 or TRBV12-4 to TRBJ2-5; 10 nucleotides align to TRBD2. J lost 4 bases, V lost 1 base, and 6 bases had no gene match. The CDR3 spans 16 residues. The CDR3 DNA follows: TGTGCCAGCAGTTTAGTGCTAGCGGGAGTCCTAGAGACCCAGTACTTC. Translation: CASSLVLAGVLETQYF.

The rearrangement joins TRBV7-2 to TRBJ2-1, with TRBD2 identical over 8 bases. Germline V CDR1 and CDR2: SGHTA, FQGNSA. CDR3 length: 16 amino acids. Losses at the gene ends were 0 bases for V and 5 bases for J; bases not matched to a gene: 6. CDR3 sequence (DNA): TGTGCCAGCAGCTTAGCCAGCGGGAGATTCCACAATGAGCAGTTCTTC. Translating gives CASSLASGRFHNEQFF.

This clonotype has only a few counts. The chain combines TRBV11-2 with TRBJ1-6; a weak D match, TRBD1 (5 bases). The CDR3 runs to 19 residues. The germline gives CDR1 SGHAT, CDR2 FQNNGV. V lost 0 bases, J lost 2 bases, and 17 bases lay in between. CDR3 residues: CASSLERDLLRAYNSPLHF. In DNA form, the CDR3 reads TGTGCCAGCAGCTTAGAGAGGGACTTACTGCGAGCCTATAATTCACCCCTCCACTTT. Looking up the rest from reference TRBV11-2 and TRBJ1-6 gives the full variable domain: EAGVAQSPRYKIIEKRQSVAFWCNPISGHATLYWYQQILGQGPKLLIQFQNNGVVDDSQLPKDRFSAERLKGVDSTLKIQPAKLEDSAVYLCASSLERDLLRAYNSPLHFGNGTRLTVT.

In its sample, this clonotype was seen many times. The genes are TRBV20-1 and TRBJ2-4; possibly TRBD2 for D (7 bases). Trimming took 5 bases from V and 8 from J, leaving 22 bases between them. The CDR3 sequence is 15 residues long. CDR1 is DFQATT and CDR2 is SNEGSKA in the germline V gene (reference sequence). Here the CDR3 reads CSAGRGGGAGDIQYF. The CDR3 DNA follows: TGCAGTGCTGGCCGTGGTGGGGGGGCAGGGGACATTCAGTACTTC.

At least ten counts were recorded for this clonotype. The genes are TRBV7-9 and TRBJ2-7; 10 nucleotides match TRBD2. V was pared by 6 bases and J by 3 bases, with 5 bases of the junction left unmatched. In germline, CDR1 is SEHNR, CDR2 FQNEAQ (reference sequence). The length of the CDR3 is 14 residues. The CDR3 sequence: CASRSEREGYEQYF. The CDR3 coding sequence is TGTGCCAGCAGATCCGAGCGGGAGGGCTACGAGCAGTACTTC.

With regard to this clonotype: A read error is possible here, since a much larger clone lies one base away. The chain recombines TRBV7-8 with TRBJ1-2; the match to TRBD1 covers 8 bases. The germline V gene has CDR1 SGHVS and CDR2 FQNEAQ. V shed 5 bases and J 8 bases; nucleotides not matched to a gene: 10. CDR3 size: 14 residues. The DNA of the CDR3 is TGTGCCAGCAGCGAACCGGGCCGGGACAGGGGCTACACCTTC. Its translation: CASSEPGRDRGYTF.

Notes on this clonotype: This sequence may be a read error, since a much larger clone differs from it by one base. V and J are TRBV30 and TRBJ2-7; D could derive from TRBD1 or TRBD2 (5 bases each). CDR1 GTSNPN and CDR2 SVGIG come from the germline V gene (reference sequence). The CDR3 sequence is 13 residues long. V lost 2 bases and J lost 9, with 17 bases in between. The CDR3 sequence is CAWSPRQTAGQYF. DNA of the CDR3: TGTGCCTGGAGTCCCCGACAGACTGCGGGGCAGTACTTC.

This clonotype has at least ten counts. The chain carries TRBV4-1 and TRBJ2-6; the match to TRBD1 covers 9 bases. The V and J ends lost 1 base and 1 base, in that order; junction bases with no gene match: 8. CDR3 length: 19 amino acids. Germline V lookup: CDR1 MGHRA, CDR2 YSYEKL. For the CDR3, the DNA is TGCGCCAGCAGCCAAGGTTCACGGACAGGGGCTTCTGGGGCCAACGTCCTGACTTTC. Its protein is CASSQGSRTGASGANVLTF.

This clonotype was counted at least ten times. The chain combines TRBV7-6 with TRBJ2-2; TRBD2 might be the D (6 bases). Germline V gene data show CDR1 as SGHVS and CDR2 as FNYEAQ. The V end was cut by 1 base, the J end by 1 base, with 13 bases between. The length of the CDR3 is 17 residues. CDR3 sequence reads: CASSLVRGSGNTGELFF. In DNA, the CDR3 is TGTGCCAGCAGCTTAGTTAGGGGTAGCGGGAACACCGGGGAGCTGTTTTTT.

Many counts were recorded for this clonotype. The V and J genes are TRBV15 and TRBJ1-1, with D possibly TRBD1 on 5 matching bases. There are 17 residues in the CDR3. V shed 1 base and J shed 0 bases, with 15 bases lying between them. From germline, CDR1 is LNHNV and CDR2 YYDKDF (reference sequence). The CDR3 here is CATSRGVAGRMNTEAFF. DNA for the CDR3: TGTGCCACCAGCAGAGGCGTGGCAGGGAGAATGAACACTGAAGCTTTCTTT.

This clonotype was detected only a few times. The rearrangement joins TRBV18 to TRBJ2-2; D is unresolved. Germline CDR1 and CDR2: KGHSH and LQKENI. CDR3 length equals 17 residues. The V gene lost 1 base and the J gene lost 1 base, with 13 bases spanning the gap. CDR3: CASSPRSRLKNTGELFF. CDR3 in DNA: TGTGCCAGCTCACCACGAAGCAGGCTGAAGAACACCGGGGAGCTGTTTTTT.

This clonotype was recorded many times. The chain joins TRBV12-3 or TRBV12-4 to TRBJ2-7, with TRBD2 matching 7 bases. The junction had 5 bases not matched to a gene; V was cut back by 5 bases and J by 1 base. This CDR3 is 14 amino acids long. CDR3: CASSQTAGSYEQYF. In nucleotides, the CDR3 is TGTGCCAGCAGTCAAACAGCGGGGTCCTACGAGCAGTACTTC.

There are many counts of this clonotype. J is TRBJ2-5 and V is TRBV20-1; TRBD2 agrees at 7 bases. CDR3 size: 16 residues. Germline V lookup: CDR1 DFQATT, CDR2 SNEGSKA (reference sequence). Germline trimming cut 1 base from V and 1 base from J; bases unmatched to any gene: 9. CDR3 nucleotide sequence: TGCAGTGCTAGAGTTGCGGGAGTCTCCTTCCAAGAGACCCAGTACTTC. It yields the protein CSARVAGVSFQETQYF.

This clonotype was detected ten times or more. This sequence joins TRBV7-9 and TRBJ2-2; no firm D call. V lost 4 bases to trimming and J lost 5 bases, with 5 bases between them. CDR3 length equals 12 residues. Germline CDR1 SEHNR, CDR2 FQNEAQ (reference sequence). The CDR3 sequence: CASSSRTGELFF. CDR3 sequence (DNA): TGTGCCAGCAGCTCAAGAACCGGGGAGCTGTTTTTT.

The J gene is TRBJ1-5, the V gene TRBV6-1, with 9 bases fitting TRBD1. CDR1 is MNHNS, CDR2 SASEGT, per germline. The V gene end was trimmed by 8 bases and the J gene end by 4 bases; junction bases not matched to a gene: 9. CDR3 size: 15 residues. The DNA of the CDR3 is TGTGCCAGCCTCAAGAGGGACAGGGAGAATCAGCCCCAGCATTTT. Its protein product is CASLKRDRENQPQHF.

This clonotype has at least ten counts. The chain has TRBV9 and TRBJ1-2; 8 bases are shared with TRBD1. Per the germline V gene, CDR1 is SGDLS and CDR2 is YYNGEE. There are 14 residues in the CDR3. J gave up 3 bases and V 1 base, and 2 bases lay outside the gene matches. The CDR3 protein is CASSVQGADYGYTF. The DNA for the CDR3 is TGTGCCAGCAGCGTACAGGGGGCCGACTATGGCTACACCTTC.

There are a few counts of this clonotype. This chain joins TRBV12-5 and TRBJ2-2, with D possibly TRBD2 on 6 matching bases. V was clipped by 2 bases and J by 8 bases, with 9 bases between them. The V gene's germline CDR1 is LGHNT and CDR2 FRNRAP. This CDR3 has 13 residues. The DNA of the CDR3 is TGTGCTAGTGGTTTGACGGGAGAGGGGGAGCTGTTTTTT. This codes for CASGLTGEGELFF.

This clonotype was observed at least ten times. The gene calls are TRBV28 and TRBJ2-7; 10 nucleotides line up with TRBD1. Trimming at V came to 7 bases and at J to 2 bases, leaving 8 bases not matched to a gene. CDR1 is MDHEN, CDR2 SYDVKM, per germline. The CDR3 runs to 15 residues. The CDR3 DNA follows: TGTGCCAGCACGGGTCCCGGGACAGGGGCCTACGAGCAGTACTTC. Translation: CASTGPGTGAYEQYF.

The CDR3 sequence is CASSIRQGLHQGYTF. CDR3 nucleotide sequence: TGTGCCAGCAGTATTCGACAGGGGCTTCACCAAGGCTACACCTTC. J is TRBJ1-2 and V is TRBV12-3 or TRBV12-4; 8 bases fit TRBD1. Trimming removed 5 bases from V and 8 bases from J; junction bases left unmatched: 13. The CDR3 spans 15 residues.

The table lists this clonotype with many counts. The rearrangement joins TRBV7-2 to TRBJ2-7; TRBD1 is a possible D gene (7 bases). The CDR3 is 14 residues long. The germline V gene encodes CDR1 SGHTA and CDR2 FQGNSA. Trimming cost V 5 bases and J 6 bases, with 17 bases left between them. Here the CDR3 reads CASSPGQDGGEQYF. The CDR3 DNA follows: TGTGCCAGCAGCCCCGGACAGGACGGGGGCGAGCAGTACTTC.

This clonotype showed up many times. The V and J genes are TRBV7-2 and TRBJ1-5, with a possible D match to TRBD1 (5 bases). V was shortened by 5 bases and J by 8 bases, with 13 bases between the two germline ends. This CDR3 region has 13 residues. Germline lookup yields CDR1 SGHTA and CDR2 FQGNSA. CDR3 DNA sequence: TGTGCCAGCAGCCCTACTAGGGGAAAGCCCCAGCATTTT. This gives the protein CASSPTRGKPQHF. Together with reference TRBV7-2 and TRBJ1-5, the CDR3 gives the full variable domain: GAGVSQSPSNKVTEKGKDVELRCDPISGHTALYWYRQSLGQGLEFLIYFQGNSAPDKSGLPSDRFSAERTGGSVSTLTIQRTQQEDSAVYLCASSPTRGKPQHFGDGTRLSIL.

A few counts support this clonotype. A read error is possible here, since a much larger clone lies one base away. The CDR3 sequence: CATLGGGRNQPQHF. CDR3 sequence (DNA): TGTGCCACCCTAGGGGGGGGGCGGAATCAGCCCCAGCATTTT. This sequence joins TRBV28 and TRBJ1-5; TRBD1 is a possible D gene (6 bases). This CDR3 has 14 residues. The V gene's germline CDR1 is MDHEN and CDR2 SYDVKM. Trimming took 10 bases from V and 4 from J, leaving 17 bases between them.

The chain combines TRBV24-1 with TRBJ1-5; D gene unclear. The V gene lost 9 bases and the J gene lost 7 bases, with 15 bases spanning the gap. Germline V gene data show CDR1 as KGHDR and CDR2 as SFDVKD. CDR3 length equals 13 residues. The CDR3 region has the DNA TGTGCCACCGCAGATGGCTTGGGGCAGCCCCAGCATTTT. It yields the protein CATADGLGQPQHF.

This clonotype occurred many times. The chain combines TRBV20-1 with TRBJ2-5, with a possible D match to TRBD2 (6 bases). CDR1 and CDR2 from the germline V gene are DFQATT and SNEGSKA (reference sequence). The V and J ends lost 7 bases and 0 bases respectively, with 15 bases between them. The CDR3 is made up of 14 amino acids. The CDR3 loop reads CSVRSGRNQETQYF. Written as DNA, the CDR3 is TGCAGTGTAAGGAGTGGGAGGAACCAAGAGACCCAGTACTTC.

V and J are TRBV28 and TRBJ1-1, with 7 nucleotides matching TRBD1. Unmatched junction bases numbered 8, after V lost 5 bases and J lost 2 bases. CDR3 length: 15 amino acids. Germline values: CDR1 MDHEN, CDR2 SYDVKM. In DNA form, the CDR3 reads TGTGCCAGCAGTGGGACAGAAATCGCAAACACTGAAGCTTTCTTT. It encodes CASSGTEIANTEAFF.